This T cell receptor (beta chain) was found in a study of shared clonotypes between healthy human individuals. Study information: Participating donors consisted of a couple of women and a few men aged 18 to 49. Findings of the study overall: Rarefaction revealed incomplete sorted-subset sequencing despite large depth. In contrast to clonotypes shared by all four donors, non-shared clonotypes had lower generation probabilities.

With respect to this clone: The target antigen is unknown.

Produced via immunoSEQ multiplex PCR; TCRdb's table is partial and in-frame only. This sample has a few million clones, with roughly nine tenths found just once. Germline-derived CDR1 and CDR2 are SGDLS and YYNGEE. The CDR3 runs 17 residues. After removal of 0 bases from V and 8 bases from J, the junction contained 12 bases not matched to a gene. This TCR was sampled from a man aged 18 to 29 in good health. The material sequenced was naive CD4+ T cells sorted from blood. Documented subset: CD45RA+ positively selected. V and J are TRBV9 and TRBJ2-1; TRBD2 agrees at 9 bases. The CDR3 spells CASSVAASGTLFHEQFF. CDR3 DNA sequence: TGTGCCAGCAGCGTAGCGGCTAGCGGGACCCTCTTCCATGAGCAGTTCTTC.